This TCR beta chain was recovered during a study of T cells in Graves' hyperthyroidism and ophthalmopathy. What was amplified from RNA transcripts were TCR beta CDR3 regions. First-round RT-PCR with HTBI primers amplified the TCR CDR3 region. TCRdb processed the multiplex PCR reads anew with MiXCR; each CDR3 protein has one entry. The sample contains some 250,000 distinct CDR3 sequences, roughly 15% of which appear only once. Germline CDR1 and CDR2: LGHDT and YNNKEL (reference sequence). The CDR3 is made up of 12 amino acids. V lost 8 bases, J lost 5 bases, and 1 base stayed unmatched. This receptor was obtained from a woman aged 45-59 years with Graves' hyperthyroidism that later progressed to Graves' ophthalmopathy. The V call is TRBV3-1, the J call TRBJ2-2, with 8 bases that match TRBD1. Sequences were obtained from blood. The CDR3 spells CASDRGTGELFF. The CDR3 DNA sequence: TGTGCCAGCGACAGGGGAACCGGGGAGCTGTTTTTT.